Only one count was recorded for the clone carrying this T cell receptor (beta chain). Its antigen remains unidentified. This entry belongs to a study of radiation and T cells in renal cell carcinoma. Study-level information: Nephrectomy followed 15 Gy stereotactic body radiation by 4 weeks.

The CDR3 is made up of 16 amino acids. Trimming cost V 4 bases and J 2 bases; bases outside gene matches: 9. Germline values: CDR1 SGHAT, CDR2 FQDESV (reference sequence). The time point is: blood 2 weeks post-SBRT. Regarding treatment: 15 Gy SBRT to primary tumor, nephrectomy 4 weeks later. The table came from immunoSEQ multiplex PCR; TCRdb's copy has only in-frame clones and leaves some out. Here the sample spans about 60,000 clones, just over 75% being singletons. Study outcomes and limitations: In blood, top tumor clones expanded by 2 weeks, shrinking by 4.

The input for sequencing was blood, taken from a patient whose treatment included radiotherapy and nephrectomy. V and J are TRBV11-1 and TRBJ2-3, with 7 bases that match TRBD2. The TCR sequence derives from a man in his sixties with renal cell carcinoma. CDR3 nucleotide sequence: TGTGCCAGCAGCTCCGGGCGAGCGGGGAACACAGATACGCAGTATTTT. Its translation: CASSSGRAGNTDTQYF.